The sequence of this T cell receptor beta chain was determined in a study of Tregs in tolerant kidney transplant recipients. Using immunoSEQ multiplex PCR, the repertoire was profiled, and TCRdb retains in-frame clones only, with some absent. This sample has tens of thousands of clones; around 90% occur once, and the top ten carry 1.5% to 2%. Findings and caveats of the study: Donor-specific Treg expansion exceeded global Treg expansion in tolerant patients, suggesting antigen drive. Few patients were studied, so findings need validation in larger groups.

The nonmyeloablative bone marrow transplants came from related graft donors, with transient mixed chimerism. Unstimulated Tregs (CD4+CD25+CD127-) and CD4+CD25- non-Tregs were sorted from PBMCs. With regard to this clone: Its target is unknown.

The CDR3 is 13 residues long. The chain uses TRBV21-1 and TRBJ2-3; the table's D call, TRBD2, has no DNA check behind it. TRBV21-1 is classified as a pseudogene. This clonotype originated in a human patient who received a combined kidney and bone marrow transplant. Some T cells may be graft donor cells. The sequencing used CD4+ T cells from blood (PBMCs), collected 24 months after the transplant. The CDR3 here is CASTPGYTDTQYF. The CDR3 DNA sequence: TGTGCCAGTACTCCCGGGTACACAGATACGCAGTATTTT.